These 6 T cell receptor beta chains share one sample of origin, sequenced in a study of cytomegalovirus exposure and HLA in healthy donors. TCRdb keeps only in-frame clones here, not all; method: immunoSEQ multiplex PCR. The sample lists fewer than 250,000 clones; around 86% were seen once. Specimen: PBMCs. These receptors were collected from a woman under 30 in good health and CMV-seropositive.

The rearrangement links TRBV7-9 to TRBJ1-3; D perhaps matches TRBD1 (5 bases). The CDR3 contains 15 residues. Germline values: CDR1 SEHNR, CDR2 FQNEAQ (reference sequence). V lost 2 bases to trimming and J lost 0 bases, with 8 bases between them. CDR3 loop: CASSLRQGSGNTIYF. DNA of the CDR3: TGTGCCAGCAGCTTACGCCAGGGCTCTGGAAACACCATATATTTT.

This clone was seen a few times. V is TRBV6-1 and J is TRBJ1-2; 9 nucleotides match TRBD1. V shed 6 bases and J 2 bases; nucleotides not matched to a gene: 7. Per the germline V gene, CDR1 is MNHNS and CDR2 is SASEGT. The CDR3 contains 15 residues. This CDR3 reads CASRDRGLANYGYTF. In nucleotides, the CDR3 is TGTGCCAGCAGGGACAGGGGTCTAGCAAACTATGGCTACACCTTC.

The chain carries TRBV28 and TRBJ1-5, with 8 bases fitting TRBD1. V trimming: 6 bases; J trimming: 5 bases; junction bases outside the gene matches: 6. The CDR3 runs 14 residues. CDR1 MDHEN and CDR2 SYDVKM come from the germline V gene. CDR3 coding DNA: TGTGCCAGCAGACTCGGACAGGGCGATCAGCCCCAGCATTTT. Protein: CASRLGQGDQPQHF.

CDR3 region: CASSLGTSVNEQFF. CDR3 nucleotide sequence: TGTGCCAGCAGCTTAGGGACTAGTGTCAATGAGCAGTTCTTC. The V and J genes are TRBV7-2 and TRBJ2-1; TRBD2 aligns across 7 bases. After removal of 1 base from V and 6 bases from J, the junction contained 3 bases not matched to a gene. CDR3 length equals 14 residues. Germline CDR1 and CDR2: SGHTA and FQGNSA.

The V and J genes are TRBV5-1 and TRBJ2-1; TRBD1 might be the D (5 bases). CDR1 and CDR2 (germline): SGHRS, YFSETQ. The CDR3 contains 17 residues. V was clipped by 0 bases and J by 2 bases, with 15 bases between them. CDR3 bases: TGCGCCAGCAGCTTGGAGGGCAGGGTCATTCCCTACAATGAGCAGTTCTTC. This sequence encodes CASSLEGRVIPYNEQFF.

DNA for the CDR3: TGTGCCAGCAGTGGGGGCGGGGGGAGAGCTAACTATGGCTACACCTTC. Its translation: CASSGGGGRANYGYTF. This chain uses TRBV28 with TRBJ1-2; the D gene is possibly TRBD1 (6 bases). This CDR3 comprises 16 residues. V shed 5 bases and J shed 0 bases, with 16 bases lying between them. The germline CDR1 and CDR2 sequences are MDHEN and SYDVKM.